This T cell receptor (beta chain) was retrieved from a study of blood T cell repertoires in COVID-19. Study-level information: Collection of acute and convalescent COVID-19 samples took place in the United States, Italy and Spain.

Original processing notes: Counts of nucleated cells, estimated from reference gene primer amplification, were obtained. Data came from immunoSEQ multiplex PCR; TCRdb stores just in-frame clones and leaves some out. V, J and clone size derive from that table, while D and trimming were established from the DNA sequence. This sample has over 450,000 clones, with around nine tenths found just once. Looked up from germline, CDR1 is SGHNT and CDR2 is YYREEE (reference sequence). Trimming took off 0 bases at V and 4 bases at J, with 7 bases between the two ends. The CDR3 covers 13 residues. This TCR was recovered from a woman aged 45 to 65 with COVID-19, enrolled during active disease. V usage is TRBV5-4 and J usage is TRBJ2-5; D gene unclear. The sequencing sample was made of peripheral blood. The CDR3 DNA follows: TGTGCCAGCAGCTTGGCCGGGTCAGAGACCCAGTACTTC. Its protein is CASSLAGSETQYF.